Listed here is a single TCR beta chain. The data derive from a study of blood T cell repertoires in COVID-19. Study background: Sources were T cells, B-cell-depleted T cells, or PBMCs; the material itself was cDNA or gDNA.

Original data processing: Amplifying reference gene primers gave estimates of nucleated cell counts. Only in-frame clones appear in the TCRdb table, and some are missing; sequencing was by immunoSEQ multiplex PCR. V, J and clone size are those of that table, while D and trimming were read from the DNA. The data contain 150,000 to 250,000 clones, about four fifths of them singletons. After removal of 0 bases from V and 4 bases from J, the junction contained 6 bases not matched to a gene. Germline values: CDR1 SGDLS, CDR2 YYNGEE. The CDR3 contains 16 residues. The specimen sequenced was PBMCs or T cells enriched from blood (not recorded which). This sequence originates from a middle-aged man who had recovered from COVID-19. The gene calls are TRBV9 and TRBJ1-3; 8 bases are a match to TRBD1. For the CDR3, the DNA is TGTGCCAGCAGCGTAGGACCAGGGGGCGCGGGAAACACCATATATTTT. It codes for CASSVGPGGAGNTIYF.